Reported below is one T cell receptor (beta chain). This sample was taken from a study of cytomegalovirus exposure and HLA in healthy donors. Researchers ran the PCR with 60 Vbeta and 13 Jbeta primers. Generated by immunoSEQ multiplex PCR, the TCRdb table keeps only in-frame clones and is missing some. Of just over 150,000 clones listed, approximately 82% are singletons. The sequence came from a man aged 50 to 60 in good health and CMV-seropositive. Sequences were obtained from PBMCs.

The CDR3 spells CASTWGRGRTDTQYF. The DNA of the CDR3 is TGTGCCAGTACGTGGGGCAGGGGGCGTACAGATACGCAGTATTTT. The V and J genes are TRBV19 and TRBJ2-3, with 8 bases lining up with TRBD1. The V gene end was trimmed by 7 bases and the J gene end by 3 bases; junction bases not matched to a gene: 9. CDR1 LNHDA and CDR2 SQIVND come from the germline V gene (reference sequence). The CDR3 spans 15 residues.